This T cell receptor beta chain is drawn from a study of CD8 T cells in ankylosing spondylitis (dated by TCRdb to 2016 to 2017). Study-level background: To find TCR variants linked to disease, the study profiled T cell receptor beta repertoires in ankylosing spondylitis patients and healthy donors. Peripheral blood was sampled, and synovial fluid was additionally collected from ankylosing spondylitis patients. In total, the full study cohort was made up of some 110 healthy donors and approximately 27 ankylosing spondylitis patients.

The investigation overall reported the following: In peripheral blood, the disease-linked clones were found at relatively low frequencies and had a CD8+ phenotype. Some of the motif variants had been reported before in the synovial fluid and blood of reactive arthritis patients, a finding that suggests common disease-initiation mechanisms. Blood from ankylosing spondylitis patients appeared to be characterized by a TCR beta motif made up of several highly homologous amino acid variants. Significant enrichment of the disease-linked clones was reported in matched synovial fluid samples from ankylosing spondylitis patients.

Turning to this clonotype: The clone's antigen remains unknown. Base-call qualities are not available, and no considerably larger clone is one nucleotide away.

Data came from an Illumina HiSeq 2500. Quantitative 5'-RACE with molecular barcodes was the method used to prepare the TCR beta libraries. The authors' analysis ran thus. To identify disease-linked TCR variants, a new computational method was used, one built on a probabilistic model of VDJ rearrangement. Clones were called with MiXCR by TCRdb after fastp trimmed the public reads at Q25, and only in-frame beta chains were retained. Each CDR3 protein appears once, grouped with its most common genes and DNA. The V and J calls shown here were made by TCRdb, not taken from the authors' results. The sample includes 750,000 to 850,000 distinct CDR3 sequences, with about 12% observed a single time. The ten biggest clones cover approximately 0.51% of the sample. For CDR1 and CDR2, the germline V gene lists SGHRS and YFSETQ. V is cut by 4 bases and J by 4 bases, and the space between the germline ends is 13 bases. CDR3 length: 14 amino acids, cysteine to phenylalanine. Just the 42-base CDR3 DNA is kept, in frame starting at base 1.

The source of this sequence is a male donor with ankylosing spondylitis. The rearrangement combines TRBV5-1 with TRBJ2-3, with the identity of the D gene unclear. The material sequenced was blood, either unsorted or a sorted T cell fraction (not recorded which). Here is the DNA: TGCGCCAGCAGCCCGGTCTGGGGTGCAGATACGCAGTATTTT. It translates as CASSPVWGADTQYF.